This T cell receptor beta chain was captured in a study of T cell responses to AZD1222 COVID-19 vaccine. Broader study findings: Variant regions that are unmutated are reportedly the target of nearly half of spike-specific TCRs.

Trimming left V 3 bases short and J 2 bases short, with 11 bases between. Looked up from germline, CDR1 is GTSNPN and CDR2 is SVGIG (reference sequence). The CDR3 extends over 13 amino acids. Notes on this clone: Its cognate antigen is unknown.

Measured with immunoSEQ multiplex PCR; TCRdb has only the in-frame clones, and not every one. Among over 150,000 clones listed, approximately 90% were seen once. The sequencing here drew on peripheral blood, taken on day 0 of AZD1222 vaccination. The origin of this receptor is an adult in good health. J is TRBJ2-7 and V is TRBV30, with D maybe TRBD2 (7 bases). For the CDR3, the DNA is TGTGCCTGGAGACGGGGGGCACCCTACGAGCAGTACTTC. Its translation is CAWRRGAPYEQYF.